This entry lists 32 T cell receptor beta chains sequenced from one sample in a study of radiation and T cells in renal cell carcinoma. Documented treatment: treatment-naive control, cytoreductive nephrectomy. Only in-frame clones appear in the TCRdb table, and some are missing; sequencing was by immunoSEQ multiplex PCR. The sample shows some 9,800 clones, roughly 63% of them seen only once. This sample comprised tumor tissue, obtained from a patient whose treatment was nephrectomy without radiotherapy. The receptors shown here come from a man in his 60s with renal cell carcinoma.

The chain carries TRBV6-6 and TRBJ1-2; the match to TRBD1 covers 7 bases. Germline-derived CDR1 and CDR2 are MNHNY and SVGAGI (reference sequence). This CDR3 is 16 amino acids long. Trimming removed 0 bases from V and 5 bases from J; junction bases left unmatched: 9. Here the CDR3 DNA reads TGTGCCAGCAGTTACTCAGCGACAGGGAGGGAATATGGCTACACCTTC. This gives the protein CASSYSATGREYGYTF.

This chain joins TRBV18 and TRBJ2-3, with 9 bases lining up with TRBD2. V lost 1 base, J lost 5 bases, and 1 base stayed unmatched. CDR3 length: 14 residues. In germline, CDR1 is KGHSH, CDR2 LQKENI. The CDR3 loop is CASSPLAGEDTQYF. CDR3 bases: TGTGCCAGCTCACCACTAGCGGGAGAAGATACGCAGTATTTT.

This clone is medium-sized by share. The chain couples TRBV7-6 to TRBJ2-6; unclear D gene. The CDR3 is made up of 14 amino acids. The germline gives CDR1 SGHVS, CDR2 FNYEAQ. V gave up 1 base and J gave up 2 bases, with 3 bases separating them. CDR3 sequence (DNA): TGTGCCAGCAGCTTAGTAGCTGGGGCCAACGTCCTGACTTTC. This translates into CASSLVAGANVLTF.

The chain couples TRBV30 to TRBJ1-2; D is possibly TRBD1 (6 bases). Trimming shortened V by 4 bases and J by 5 bases, and 17 bases separated the two germline ends. Per the germline V gene, CDR1 is GTSNPN and CDR2 is SVGIG (reference sequence). This CDR3 comprises 14 residues. The DNA of the CDR3 is TGTGCCTGGAATCCAAGGGGGGGGCAGTATGGCTACACCTTC. It specifies CAWNPRGGQYGYTF.

This sequence joins TRBV5-5 and TRBJ2-3, with 10 bases matching TRBD1. The germline CDR1 and CDR2 sequences are SGHKS and YYEKEE (reference sequence). This CDR3 has 14 residues. Germline trimming cut 4 bases from V and 4 bases from J; bases unmatched to any gene: 3. The CDR3 region is CASSPTGGADTQYF. As DNA, the CDR3 is TGTGCCAGCAGCCCGACAGGGGGCGCAGATACGCAGTATTTT.

This clone has just a few counts. CDR3 bases: TGTGCCAGCAGCCAGAATAGCGGGAGAGGAGAGACCCAGTACTTC. The encoded protein is CASSQNSGRGETQYF. This chain uses TRBV7-3 with TRBJ2-5, with TRBD2 matching over 9 bases. The J segment lost 4 bases and the V segment lost 5 bases, leaving 8 bases of the junction unmatched. CDR1 is SGHTA, CDR2 FQGTGA, per germline. This CDR3 contains 15 residues.

The chain couples TRBV7-8 to TRBJ2-1, with a tentative D call TRBD2 (6 bases). Germline lookup yields CDR1 SGHVS and CDR2 FQNEAQ. Trimming shortened V by 5 bases and J by 15 bases, and 32 bases separated the two germline ends. The CDR3 runs to 17 residues. The DNA of the CDR3 is TGTGCCAGCAGCCCTACTAAGACGGGCTTACTAGCCCGGGGTGGGTTCTTC. Amino acids: CASSPTKTGLLARGGFF.

The rearrangement links TRBV9 to TRBJ2-7; possible D gene TRBD2, 6 bases. V lost 4 bases, J lost 2 bases, and 13 bases lay in between. CDR3 length equals 14 residues. From germline, CDR1 is SGDLS and CDR2 YYNGEE. The CDR3 coding sequence is TGTGCCAGCAGCCCAGGACTATCCCCCTACGAGCAGTACTTC. This translates into CASSPGLSPYEQYF. Full variable domain (outside the CDR3, taken from reference TRBV9 and TRBJ2-7): DSGVTQTPKHLITATGQRVTLRCSPRSGDLSVYWYQQSLDQGLQFLIQYYNGEERAKGNILERFSAQQFPDLHSELNLSSLELGDSALYFCASSPGLSPYEQYFGPGTRLTVT.

The chain couples TRBV19 to TRBJ1-4; D is ambiguous. CDR1 and CDR2 from the germline V gene are LNHDA and SQIVND (reference sequence). CDR3 size: 13 residues. Trimming took 5 bases from V and 4 from J, leaving 8 bases between them. The CDR3 DNA sequence: TGTGCCAGTAGTGCAGTGAGTAATGAAAAACTGTTTTTT. Translated: CASSAVSNEKLFF.

CDR3 loop: CASSLRAGEPADTQYF. Written as DNA, the CDR3 is TGCGCCAGCAGCCTCCGAGCGGGAGAGCCCGCAGATACGCAGTATTTT. The genes are TRBV4-3 and TRBJ2-3, with 8 bases fitting TRBD2. The V segment lost 4 bases and the J segment 4 bases; nucleotides outside the gene matches: 10. This CDR3 region has 16 residues. CDR1 and CDR2 (germline): LGHNA, YSLEER.

This chain connects TRBV7-9 to TRBJ2-5; no definite D call. Germline V gene sequence: CDR1 SEHNR, CDR2 FQNEAQ (reference sequence). The CDR3 is 13 amino acids. V dropped 5 bases and J dropped 7 bases, with 14 bases sitting between them. This CDR3 is CASSPSAVSTQYF. The CDR3 nucleotides are TGTGCCAGCAGCCCGTCCGCAGTTTCGACCCAGTACTTC.

There are a few counts of this clone. The rearrangement joins TRBV28 to TRBJ2-4; possibly TRBD1 for D (5 bases). The CDR3 spans 14 residues. V dropped 5 bases and J dropped 6 bases, with 14 bases sitting between them. From germline, CDR1 is MDHEN and CDR2 SYDVKM. Here the CDR3 DNA reads TGTGCCAGCAGTCCCTGGACACCCCCAAACATTCAGTACTTC. Its protein is CASSPWTPPNIQYF.

The V gene is TRBV5-1, the J gene TRBJ2-1; 10 bases map to TRBD2. Germline values: CDR1 SGHRS, CDR2 YFSETQ. V was clipped by 2 bases and J by 5 bases; unmatched bases: 4. This CDR3 comprises 15 residues. CDR3 loop: CASSLLAGRHNEQFF. The DNA of the CDR3 is TGCGCCAGCAGCTTACTAGCGGGGCGCCACAATGAGCAGTTCTTC.

By share of the sample, this clone is medium-sized. CDR3 nucleotides: TGTGCCAGTGGGTTCGATCAGCCCCAGCATTTT. It is translated as CASGFDQPQHF. V gene TRBV19 combines with J gene TRBJ1-5; no reliable D call. The V gene lost 8 bases and the J gene lost 5 bases, with 7 bases spanning the gap. The CDR3 sequence is 11 residues long. CDR1 and CDR2 from the germline V gene are LNHDA and SQIVND (reference sequence).

The chain recombines TRBV19 with TRBJ2-5; D might be TRBD1 (5 bases). The CDR3 covers 14 residues. CDR1 is LNHDA, CDR2 SQIVND, per germline (reference sequence). Deletions cut 6 bases from V and 4 bases from J, with 15 bases between. CDR3 sequence: CASSPDILTETQYF. The CDR3, as DNA: TGTGCCAGTAGCCCGGACATATTGACAGAGACCCAGTACTTC.

The V gene is TRBV27, the J gene TRBJ2-7; D is possibly TRBD1 (6 bases). Trimming left V 4 bases short and J 6 bases short, with 13 bases between. This CDR3 has 13 residues. CDR1 and CDR2 from the germline V gene are MNHEY and SMNVEV (reference sequence). The CDR3 DNA reads as TGTGCCAGCAGTTCCAACAGGGTAGGCGAGCAGTACTTC. Translating gives CASSSNRVGEQYF.

The chain joins TRBV28 to TRBJ2-7; 13 bases agree with TRBD2. Germline CDR1 MDHEN, CDR2 SYDVKM. The CDR3 is 14 residues long. V trimming: 6 bases; J trimming: 6 bases; junction bases outside the gene matches: 5. CDR3 coding DNA: TGTGCCAGCAGGGGGACTAGCGGGAAGTCCGAGCAGTACTTC. Its protein is CASRGTSGKSEQYF. The complete variable domain, with remaining parts taken from reference TRBV28 and TRBJ2-7, reads DVKVTQSSRYLVKRTGEKVFLECVQDMDHENMFWYRQDPGLGLRLIYFSYDVKMKEKGDIPEGYSVSREKKERFSLILESASTNQTSMYLCASRGTSGKSEQYFGPGTRLTVT.

The chain couples TRBV7-2 to TRBJ2-5; no firm D call. V was pared by 3 bases and J by 5 bases, with 7 bases between. CDR1 is SGHTA, CDR2 FQGNSA, per germline. The CDR3 consists of 12 residues. Here the CDR3 reads CASSLERETQYF. Written as DNA, the CDR3 is TGTGCCAGCAGCTTGGAGCGTGAGACCCAGTACTTC.

This clone was observed a few times. The chain joins TRBV19 to TRBJ2-2; 11 nucleotides line up with TRBD2. CDR1 is LNHDA and CDR2 is SQIVND in the germline V gene (reference sequence). The CDR3 runs 16 residues. With V trimmed by 4 bases and J by 2 bases, 3 bases remained unmatched. The CDR3 loop reads CASSRGTSGNTGELFF. The CDR3 DNA reads TGTGCCAGTAGTAGAGGGACTAGCGGTAACACCGGGGAGCTGTTTTTT.

The chain employs TRBV18 and TRBJ2-1, with a tentative D call TRBD2 (5 bases). The CDR3 totals 13 residues. Germline V CDR1 and CDR2: KGHSH, LQKENI. V lost 2 bases, J lost 5 bases, and 7 bases lay in between. Here the CDR3 reads CASSPDYHNEQFF. DNA for the CDR3: TGTGCCAGCTCACCAGACTACCACAATGAGCAGTTCTTC.

The chain joins TRBV6-5 to TRBJ2-7, with 8 positions matching TRBD1. The J segment lost 4 bases and the V segment lost 0 bases, leaving 5 bases of the junction unmatched. Per the germline V gene, CDR1 is MNHEY and CDR2 is SVGAGI. The length of the CDR3 is 15 residues. The DNA of the CDR3 is TGTGCCAGCAGTTACTCTACAGGGGGGACGTACGAGCAGTACTTC. It specifies CASSYSTGGTYEQYF.

The chain couples TRBV18 to TRBJ2-5; 13 positions match TRBD2. The V and J ends lost 2 bases and 2 bases, in that order; junction bases with no gene match: 8. This CDR3 comprises 18 residues. Germline lookup yields CDR1 KGHSH and CDR2 LQKENI. The CDR3, as DNA: TGTGCCAGCTCACCATTTGGCGCGACTAGCGGGGGGCAAGAGACCCAGTACTTC. Its protein product is CASSPFGATSGGQETQYF. Combining the CDR3 with reference TRBV18 and TRBJ2-5 gives the whole variable domain NAGVMQNPRHLVRRRGQEARLRCSPMKGHSHVYWYRQLPEEGLKFMVYLQKENIIDESGMPKERFSAEFPKEGPSILRIQQVVRGDSAAYFCASSPFGATSGGQETQYFGPGTRLLVL.

The V call is TRBV2, the J call TRBJ2-3; D gene ambiguous. The CDR3 contains 14 residues. Germline assignment: CDR1 SNHLY and CDR2 FYNNEI. The V end lost 7 bases, the J end lost 0 bases, and 11 bases lay between the germline ends. The CDR3 loop is CASKNSPSTDTQYF. The CDR3 nucleotides read TGTGCCAGCAAAAACAGTCCTAGCACAGATACGCAGTATTTT.

The gene calls are TRBV30 and TRBJ2-1, with 10 nucleotides matching TRBD2. The CDR3 consists of 14 residues. With 4 bases clipped from V and 4 bases from J, the junction kept 4 bases outside the gene matches. The germline V gene has CDR1 GTSNPN and CDR2 SVGIG (reference sequence). The CDR3 protein is CAWKLAGRYNEQFF. The CDR3, as DNA: TGTGCCTGGAAACTAGCGGGGCGATACAATGAGCAGTTCTTC.

This rearrangement joins TRBV28 to TRBJ1-6, with D possibly being TRBD1 (5 bases). This CDR3 region has 14 residues. Germline V gene sequence: CDR1 MDHEN, CDR2 SYDVKM. Trimming stripped 6 bases from V and 8 bases from J, with 14 bases between. CDR3 in DNA: TGTGCCAGCAGAAGATCGGGGGGGGATTCACCCCTCCACTTT. It is translated as CASRRSGGDSPLHF.

The gene calls are TRBV14 and TRBJ1-4; D is unclear. Germline V gene data show CDR1 as SGHDN and CDR2 as FVKESK. There are 16 residues in the CDR3. The V gene lost 2 bases and the J gene lost 4 bases, with 14 bases spanning the gap. CDR3 amino acids: CASSQPRISGNEKLFF. The CDR3 DNA reads as TGTGCCAGCAGCCAACCCCGTATCTCCGGTAATGAAAAACTGTTTTTT.

CDR3 DNA sequence: TGCGCCAGCAGCGAGGTAGCGGGCCCTTCAGGGGAGCAGTTCTTC. Amino acid sequence: CASSEVAGPSGEQFF. The chain is built from TRBV5-1 and TRBJ2-1, with 7 nucleotides matching TRBD2. With V trimmed by 4 bases and J by 10 bases, 14 bases remained unmatched. Germline-derived CDR1 and CDR2 are SGHRS and YFSETQ. CDR3 size: 15 residues.

This clone has only a few counts. In DNA, the CDR3 is TGCGCCAGCAGTGTCGGTCCCGTTAATCAGCCCCAGCATTTT. Protein sequence: CASSVGPVNQPQHF. The chain links TRBV5-1 to TRBJ1-5; D gene unclear. The CDR3 is 14 residues long. V lost 5 bases to trimming and J lost 4 bases, with 13 bases between them. Germline-derived CDR1 and CDR2 are SGHRS and YFSETQ.

CDR3 nucleotides: TGTGCCAGCAGCCTGGACTTGAGCTCCTACAATGAGCAGTTCTTC. Protein sequence: CASSLDLSSYNEQFF. V is TRBV7-9 and J is TRBJ2-1; tentative D call: TRBD2 (5 bases). This CDR3 has 15 residues. Trimming cost V 5 bases and J 0 bases, with 11 bases left between them. Per the germline V gene, CDR1 is SEHNR and CDR2 is FQNEAQ (reference sequence).

Remarks on this clone: An end of the junction does not agree with germline; a read error may underlie this. The chain carries TRBV30 and TRBJ2-5, with D perhaps matching TRBD2 (7 bases). Germline V lookup: CDR1 GTSNPN, CDR2 SVGIG (reference sequence). The CDR3 covers 13 residues. In DNA, the CDR3 is TGTGCCTGGAAGGGGGGAGGGCAAGGGACCCAGTACTTC. Protein: CAWKGGGQGTQYF.

The V gene is TRBV11-2, the J gene TRBJ2-3; D gene uncertain. V lost 5 bases and J 4 bases, leaving 19 bases between the germline ends. CDR1 is SGHAT, CDR2 FQNNGV, per germline. The CDR3 has 16 residues. This chain's CDR3 is CASSQYDAPSADTQYF. The CDR3, as DNA: TGTGCCAGCAGCCAATACGACGCCCCCTCCGCAGATACGCAGTATTTT.

The chain links TRBV27 to TRBJ2-1; 7 bases match TRBD1. This CDR3 comprises 13 residues. Germline assignment: CDR1 MNHEY and CDR2 SMNVEV (reference sequence). V was pared by 5 bases and J by 6 bases, with 4 bases of the junction left unmatched. CDR3 in amino acids: CASSAYRGNEQFF. The CDR3, as DNA: TGTGCCAGCAGTGCTTACAGGGGCAATGAGCAGTTCTTC.